This T cell receptor beta chain was found in a study of metastatic and nonmetastatic thyroid tumors. About the study: For malignant and benign thyroid patients, tumor or nodule tissue and blood were the sources whose repertoires were compared. Study conclusions and caveats: Benign nodules reportedly had significantly lower TCR beta diversity than malignant thyroid tumors in blood and tumor.

Authors' methods: Using the CDR3 differences seen across clinicopathological groups, the authors built a distant-metastasis classifier for papillary thyroid cancer, which was meant to discriminate distant-metastatic patients. TCRdb re-called the PCR reads with MiXCR. None of the V and J calls come from the authors' own analysis; TCRdb made them. Seen here are roughly 15,000 clones, 27% observed once, and the top ten hold about 14%. With respect to this clone: Antigen: not known. The germline gene is not matched at one end of the junction; a read error may be the cause.

CDR1 is MNHEY and CDR2 is SVGEGT in the germline V gene. CDR3 length: 11 residues. No treatment of any kind had been given to any patient before thyroid surgery. Material: adjacent normal tissue. The rearrangement links TRBV6-2 or TRBV6-3 to TRBJ1-2; perhaps TRBD1 as D (6 bases). The receptor was derived from a female donor with papillary thyroid cancer or a benign thyroid nodule (not recorded which). Some clones in this sample may be carry-over from other donors' samples. CDR3 DNA: TGTGCCAGCAGTTACTCGGGGGGCTTCACCTTC. Translation: CASSYSGGFTF.